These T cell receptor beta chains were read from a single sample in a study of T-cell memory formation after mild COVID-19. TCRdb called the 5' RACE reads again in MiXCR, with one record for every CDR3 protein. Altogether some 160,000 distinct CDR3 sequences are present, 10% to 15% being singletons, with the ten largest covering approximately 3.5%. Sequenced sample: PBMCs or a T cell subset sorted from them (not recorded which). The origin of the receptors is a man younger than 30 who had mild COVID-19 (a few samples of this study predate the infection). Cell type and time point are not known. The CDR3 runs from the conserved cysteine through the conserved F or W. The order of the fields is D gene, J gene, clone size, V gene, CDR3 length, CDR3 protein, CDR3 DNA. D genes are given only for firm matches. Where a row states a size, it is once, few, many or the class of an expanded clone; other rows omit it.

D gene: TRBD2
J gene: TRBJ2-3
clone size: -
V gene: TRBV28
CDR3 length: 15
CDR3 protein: CASSPPSGVTDTQYF
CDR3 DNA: TGTGCCAGCAGCCCCCCTAGCGGGGTGACAGATACGCAGTATTTT

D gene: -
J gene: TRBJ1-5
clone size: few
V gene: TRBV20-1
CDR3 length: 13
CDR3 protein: CSARRSLNQPQHF
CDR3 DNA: TGCAGTGCTAGAAGGTCCCTCAATCAGCCCCAGCATTTT

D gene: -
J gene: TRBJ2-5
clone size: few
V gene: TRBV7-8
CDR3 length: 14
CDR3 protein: CASSPGGEWETQYF
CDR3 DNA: TGTGCCAGCAGCCCAGGTGGAGAATGGGAGACCCAGTACTTC

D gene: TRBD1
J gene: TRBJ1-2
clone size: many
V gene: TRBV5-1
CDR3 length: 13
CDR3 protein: CASSADRVDGYTF
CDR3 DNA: TGCGCCAGCAGCGCAGACAGGGTTGATGGCTACACCTTC

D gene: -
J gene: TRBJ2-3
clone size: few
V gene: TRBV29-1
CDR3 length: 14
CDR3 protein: CSGGDHNPTDTQYF
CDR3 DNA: TGCAGCGGCGGGGACCACAACCCAACAGATACGCAGTATTTT

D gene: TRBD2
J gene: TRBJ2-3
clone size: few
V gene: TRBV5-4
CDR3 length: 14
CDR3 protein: CASRVSGGADTQYF
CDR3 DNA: TGTGCCAGCAGGGTCAGCGGGGGAGCAGATACGCAGTATTTT

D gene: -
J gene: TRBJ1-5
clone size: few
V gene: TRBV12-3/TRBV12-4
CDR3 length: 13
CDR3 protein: CASSSLSNQPQHF
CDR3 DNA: TGTGCCAGCAGTTCTCTTAGCAATCAGCCCCAGCATTTT

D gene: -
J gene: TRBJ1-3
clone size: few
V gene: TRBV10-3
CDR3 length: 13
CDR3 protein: CAIRAGDGNTIYF
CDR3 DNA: TGTGCCATCAGGGCAGGGGACGGAAACACCATATATTTT

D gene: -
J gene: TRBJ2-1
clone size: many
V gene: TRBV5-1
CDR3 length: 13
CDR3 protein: CASSLAGGNEQFF
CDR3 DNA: TGCGCCAGCAGCTTGGCCGGGGGAAATGAGCAGTTCTTC

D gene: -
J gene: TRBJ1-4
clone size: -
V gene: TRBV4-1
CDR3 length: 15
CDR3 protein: CASSQGDAPGEKLFF
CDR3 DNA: TGCGCCAGCAGCCAAGGGGACGCCCCGGGGGAAAAACTGTTTTTT